This T cell receptor (beta chain) was retrieved from a study of blood T cells in healthy people across ages. Across the study: T cells yielded about one barcoded beta molecule per two cells through template switching.

The second PCR ran about 6 to 12 cycles with a sample-barcoded 5' primer and J-beta primers. Each CDR3 protein gets one entry after TCRdb re-called the 5' RACE reads with MiXCR. The sample yields more than 1 million distinct CDR3 sequences, under 45% seen once. V lost 6 bases, J lost 0 bases, and 10 bases lay in between. Germline CDR1 is ENHRY and CDR2 is SYGVKD. The CDR3 spans 14 residues. This clonotype was counted between two and nine times. What it recognizes is unknown. With each sample, at least 5.5 micrograms of total RNA were extracted. Study-wide results and limits: Whereas aged donors had fewer naive CD4+ cells, long-lived donors had more of them and higher diversity. Expanded clonotype shifts may have been confounded, as the donors had an unknown CMV status.

The sequence came from a woman between 55 and 75 years old in good health. This chain connects TRBV10-3 to TRBJ2-3; the D is unclear. Sequenced: blood. The CDR3 DNA sequence: TGTGCCATCAGCCGAAGAACTAGCACAGATACGCAGTATTTT. It codes for CAISRRTSTDTQYF.